These 30 T cell receptor beta chains came from one sample sequenced in a study of graft-versus-host responses after intestinal transplantation. Which antigens these TCRs recognize remains unknown. This table comes from immunoSEQ multiplex PCR, and its TCRdb copy is limited to in-frame clones, with some not included. The sample has approximately 130,000 clones, 90% to 95% seen once. Sequences were derived from unstimulated CD4+ T cells sorted from spleen or lymph node cells, sampled before intestinal transplant. Receptors originate from a human donor who received an intestinal transplant.

This clone was detected only once. The chain carries TRBV11-1 and TRBJ2-7; D uncertain. Germline V gene sequence: CDR1 SGHAT, CDR2 FQDESV (reference sequence). V was pared by 2 bases and J by 7 bases, with 15 bases between. The CDR3 has 14 residues. CDR3 nucleotide sequence: TGTGCCAGCAGCTTAAGGACCCACTCGGAGGAGCAGTACTTC. As protein: CASSLRTHSEEQYF.

J is TRBJ2-1 and V is TRBV6-1; 11 bases fit TRBD2. V gave up 1 base and J gave up 14 bases; unmatched junction bases: 7. There are 14 residues in the CDR3. Germline CDR1 reads MNHNS; CDR2 reads SASEGT. The CDR3: CASSEDLAGGSEFF. CDR3 bases: TGTGCCAGCAGTGAAGACCTAGCGGGGGGCTCGGAGTTCTTC.

This rearrangement joins TRBV21-1 to TRBJ2-7; the D segment call TRBD1 is taken from the table without a DNA check. TRBV21-1 is a recognized pseudogene. The CDR3 totals 16 residues. CDR3 region: CASSKQAGQGSYEQYF. The CDR3 bases are TGTGCCAGCAGCAAACAGGCTGGACAGGGGTCCTACGAGCAGTACTTC.

This clone was seen once. The V call is TRBV9, the J call TRBJ2-2, with 9 bases matching TRBD2. Germline V lookup: CDR1 SGDLS, CDR2 YYNGEE. The CDR3 loop spans 17 amino acids. The V and J ends lost 1 base and 6 bases, in that order; junction bases with no gene match: 10. The CDR3 DNA is TGTGCCAGCAGCGTAACGAGCGGGGGGCGGGGGGCCGGGGAGCTGTTTTTT. Translation: CASSVTSGGRGAGELFF. Combining the CDR3 with reference TRBV9 and TRBJ2-2 gives the whole variable domain DSGVTQTPKHLITATGQRVTLRCSPRSGDLSVYWYQQSLDQGLQFLIQYYNGEERAKGNILERFSAQQFPDLHSELNLSSLELGDSALYFCASSVTSGGRGAGELFFGEGSRLTVL.

This chain joins TRBV5-5 and TRBJ2-4; D is perhaps TRBD1 (5 bases). CDR3 length: 14 residues. Trimming took off 0 bases at V and 7 bases at J, with 11 bases between the two ends. CDR1 and CDR2 from the germline V gene are SGHKS and YYEKEE (reference sequence). This CDR3 is CASSLGVGVNIQYF. DNA for the CDR3: TGTGCCAGCAGCTTGGGGGTAGGGGTGAACATTCAGTACTTC.

This rearrangement joins TRBV7-3 to TRBJ2-5, with 7 positions matching TRBD2. The J segment lost 2 bases and the V segment lost 6 bases, leaving 12 bases of the junction unmatched. Germline assignment: CDR1 SGHTA and CDR2 FQGTGA. This CDR3 comprises 16 residues. Here the CDR3 reads CASSLGPRDYQETQYF. The CDR3 DNA is TGTGCCAGCAGTTTGGGACCCCGGGACTATCAAGAGACCCAGTACTTC.

The gene calls are TRBV19 and TRBJ1-3; D not certain. The CDR3 has 15 amino acids. From germline, CDR1 is LNHDA and CDR2 SQIVND (reference sequence). With 6 bases removed from V and 3 bases from J, the gap between germline ends came to 15 bases. The CDR3 DNA reads TGTGCCAGTAGGACCAGAGCGGGAGTTGGAAACACCATATATTTT. It translates to CASRTRAGVGNTIYF.

The rearrangement joins TRBV30 to TRBJ2-5; D ambiguous. Trimming shortened V by 0 bases and J by 1 base, and 9 bases separated the two germline ends. This CDR3 spans 14 amino acids. Germline assignment: CDR1 GTSNPN and CDR2 SVGIG (reference sequence). The CDR3 DNA sequence: TGTGCCTGGAGTGTTTCCTCTTTCCAAGAGACCCAGTACTTC. As protein: CAWSVSSFQETQYF.

The chain recombines TRBV5-1 with TRBJ2-7; TRBD1 agrees at 7 bases. The CDR3 runs 14 residues. CDR1 and CDR2 from the germline V gene are SGHRS and YFSETQ. Trimming removed 4 bases from V and 6 bases from J; junction bases left unmatched: 10. CDR3 residues: CASSGTATGAEQYF. CDR3 sequence (DNA): TGCGCCAGCAGCGGGACCGCCACAGGGGCCGAGCAGTACTTC.

This clone was seen just once. The J gene is TRBJ2-5, the V gene TRBV7-6; TRBD2 agrees at 10 bases. CDR1 and CDR2 (germline): SGHVS, FNYEAQ. V lost 3 bases and J lost 4; bases outside the gene matches: 5. The CDR3 runs 15 residues. The CDR3 here is CASSFGTSEGETQYF. CDR3 nucleotide sequence: TGTGCCAGCAGCTTCGGGACTAGCGAGGGAGAGACCCAGTACTTC.

This chain joins TRBV7-9 and TRBJ1-2, with a possible D match to TRBD1 (6 bases). CDR3 length: 13 residues. Per the germline V gene, CDR1 is SEHNR and CDR2 is FQNEAQ (reference sequence). V dropped 8 bases and J dropped 7 bases, with 17 bases sitting between them. In nucleotides, the CDR3 is TGTGCCAGCCGTACTGACAGGATTGGTGGCTACACCTTC. Translating gives CASRTDRIGGYTF.

A single count supports this clone. The chain recombines TRBV5-1 with TRBJ1-2; 8 nucleotides agree with TRBD1. With V trimmed by 0 bases and J by 6 bases, 1 base remained unmatched. The germline CDR1 and CDR2 sequences are SGHRS and YFSETQ. The length of the CDR3 is 13 residues. The CDR3 nucleotides read TGCGCCAGCAGCTTGGACAGGGGGGATGGCTACACCTTC. Its protein is CASSLDRGDGYTF. Full variable domain (remainder filled in from reference TRBV5-1 and TRBJ1-2): KAGVTQTPRYLIKTRGQQVTLSCSPISGHRSVSWYQQTPGQGLQFLFEYFSETQRNKGNFPGRFSGRQFSNSRSEMNVSTLELGDSALYLCASSLDRGDGYTFGSGTRLTVV.

This clone came up once. The chain employs TRBV7-2 and TRBJ1-6; possibly TRBD1 for D (6 bases). Germline CDR1 reads SGHTA; CDR2 reads FQGNSA. The CDR3 contains 13 residues. The ends were cut back, 5 bases at V and 8 bases at J, with 10 bases in the middle. The CDR3 nucleotides are TGTGCCAGCAGCCCCAGACAGGATTCACCCCTCCACTTT. This codes for CASSPRQDSPLHF.

V gene TRBV6-1 combines with J gene TRBJ1-5, with a tentative D call TRBD1 (5 bases). V was cut by 10 bases and J by 9 bases, with 16 bases left in between. The germline V gene has CDR1 MNHNS and CDR2 SASEGT. The CDR3 consists of 12 residues. CDR3 in DNA: TGTGCCACCGCCCCGCGGGGGTGGCCCCAGCATTTT. Translated, it gives CATAPRGWPQHF.

This clone was detected a few times. The chain combines TRBV18 with TRBJ1-4; the D gene is possibly TRBD1 (5 bases). This CDR3 region has 16 residues. V was shortened by 0 bases and J by 0 bases, with 8 bases between the two germline ends. Germline values: CDR1 KGHSH, CDR2 LQKENI. The CDR3, as DNA: TGTGCCAGCTCACCACCGGGACTCGCAACTAATGAAAAACTGTTTTTT. It translates to CASSPPGLATNEKLFF.

The table lists this clone with a few counts. This chain joins TRBV6-4 and TRBJ1-2, with 9 nucleotides matching TRBD1. The CDR3 spans 16 residues. Germline CDR1 and CDR2: MRHNA and SNTAGT. J lost 8 bases, V lost 6 bases, and 16 bases had no gene match. CDR3 loop: CASSANANRGLSGYTF. The CDR3 region has the DNA TGTGCCAGCAGCGCCAACGCTAACAGGGGGCTTAGCGGCTACACCTTC.

The V and J genes are TRBV2 and TRBJ1-5; D is perhaps TRBD1 (5 bases). Trimming took off 5 bases at V and 2 bases at J, with 16 bases between the two ends. This CDR3 spans 16 amino acids. CDR1 and CDR2 from the germline V gene are SNHLY and FYNNEI. The CDR3 region is CASSPAGGFGNQPQHF. The CDR3 DNA sequence: TGTGCCAGCAGTCCGGCTGGGGGGTTTGGCAATCAGCCCCAGCATTTT.

This clone was seen a few times. This rearrangement joins TRBV4-1 to TRBJ1-6; D remains ambiguous. Trimming cost V 1 base and J 4 bases, with 11 bases left between them. This CDR3 region has 16 residues. The V gene's germline CDR1 is MGHRA and CDR2 YSYEKL. The CDR3 loop reads CASSQVPGAYNSPLHF. For the CDR3, the DNA is TGCGCCAGCAGCCAAGTTCCGGGTGCGTATAATTCACCCCTCCACTTT.

CDR3 sequence: CASSLLGPGDEKLFF. The CDR3 bases are TGCGCCAGCAGTCTGTTAGGTCCCGGGGATGAAAAACTGTTTTTT. The chain carries TRBV5-1 and TRBJ1-4; D not certain. CDR1 and CDR2 from the germline V gene are SGHRS and YFSETQ. The CDR3 runs 15 residues. Trimming removed 5 bases from V and 6 bases from J, with 17 bases in between.

The V and J genes are TRBV5-4 and TRBJ1-2; 7 bases line up with TRBD1. This CDR3 comprises 13 residues. After removal of 3 bases from V and 6 bases from J, the junction contained 5 bases not matched to a gene. Germline V gives CDR1 SGHNT, CDR2 YYREEE (reference sequence). The CDR3: CASSSQGVHGYTF. For the CDR3, the DNA is TGTGCCAGCAGCTCCCAGGGGGTCCATGGCTACACCTTC.

The J gene is TRBJ1-6, the V gene TRBV19; D unclear. CDR3 length: 13 residues. Trimming left V 3 bases short and J 19 bases short, with 19 bases between. Germline V gene lookup returns CDR1 LNHDA and CDR2 SQIVND (reference sequence). The DNA of the CDR3 is TGTGCCAGTAGTATGGGTCAGTACTACTTCCAGCACTTT. Encoded protein: CASSMGQYYFQHF.

This clone came up a few times. V and J are TRBV10-2 and TRBJ1-5; D remains unclear. The CDR3 covers 12 residues. V dropped 4 bases and J dropped 9 bases, with 10 bases sitting between them. Germline CDR1 and CDR2: WSHSY and SAAADI. This chain's CDR3 is CASSAALGPQHF. In DNA, the CDR3 is TGCGCCAGCAGTGCGGCCTTGGGGCCCCAGCATTTT.

This clone was recorded only once. The chain couples TRBV6-4 to TRBJ2-6, with a tentative D call TRBD2 (5 bases). This CDR3 has 13 residues. Trimming removed 10 bases from V and 2 bases from J, with 9 bases in between. CDR1 is MRHNA and CDR2 is SNTAGT in the germline V gene. The CDR3 DNA reads as TGTGCCACTCGAGGGACTGGGGCCAACGTCCTGACTTTC. Encoded protein: CATRGTGANVLTF.

The gene calls are TRBV2 and TRBJ1-1, with D possibly TRBD1 on 6 matching bases. V lost 3 bases to trimming and J lost 3 bases, with 14 bases between them. This CDR3 contains 15 residues. Germline-derived CDR1 and CDR2 are SNHLY and FYNNEI. DNA of the CDR3: TGTGCCAGCAGTGATCGTGGGGGCCTGGACACTGAAGCTTTCTTT. It is translated as CASSDRGGLDTEAFF.

In its sample, this clone was seen once. The J gene is TRBJ2-7, the V gene TRBV5-1; TRBD2 is a possible D gene (6 bases). Trimming removed 0 bases from V and 1 base from J, with 11 bases in between. Germline values: CDR1 SGHRS, CDR2 YFSETQ. The CDR3 is 15 residues long. CDR3 protein: CASSLAAGPSYEQYF. The CDR3 DNA sequence: TGCGCCAGCAGCTTGGCGGCGGGACCGTCCTACGAGCAGTACTTC.

The chain links TRBV2 to TRBJ2-5, with 8 bases aligning to TRBD2. J lost 1 base, V lost 3 bases, and 4 bases had no gene match. The CDR3 length is 15 residues. Germline V gene lookup returns CDR1 SNHLY and CDR2 FYNNEI. CDR3 amino acids: CASSDLGLAQETQYF. The CDR3 DNA reads TGTGCCAGCAGTGACCTTGGACTAGCCCAAGAGACCCAGTACTTC.

V and J are TRBV7-9 and TRBJ1-1; D gene uncertain. Germline assignment: CDR1 SEHNR and CDR2 FQNEAQ (reference sequence). The V and J ends lost 3 bases and 6 bases respectively, with 2 bases between them. The CDR3 sequence is 10 residues long. CDR3 residues: CASSLAEAFF. CDR3 nucleotides: TGTGCCAGCAGCTTGGCTGAAGCTTTCTTT.

The chain links TRBV5-1 to TRBJ2-5; 10 nucleotides match TRBD2. The germline CDR1 and CDR2 sequences are SGHRS and YFSETQ. CDR3 length equals 16 residues. Unmatched junction bases numbered 7, after V lost 0 bases and J lost 5 bases. CDR3 coding DNA: TGCGCCAGCAGCTTGGCCGGGACTAGCGTATTGGAGACCCAGTACTTC. It is translated as CASSLAGTSVLETQYF.

This chain's CDR3 is CASSPTGPSGAFF. The CDR3 DNA follows: TGTGCCAGCAGCCCCACAGGGCCCTCGGGGGCTTTCTTT. The rearrangement uses TRBV7-9 and TRBJ1-1; possibly TRBD1 for D (6 bases). Germline values: CDR1 SEHNR, CDR2 FQNEAQ (reference sequence). V was clipped by 5 bases and J by 11 bases, with 18 bases between them. This CDR3 has 13 residues.

This chain links TRBV14 with TRBJ2-1; the D gene is possibly TRBD1 (5 bases). Per germline, CDR1 SGHDN and CDR2 FVKESK. This CDR3 spans 14 amino acids. V was cut by 0 bases and J by 4 bases, with 7 bases left in between. In DNA form, the CDR3 reads TGTGCCAGCAGCCAAGAGACAGCTTACAATGAGCAGTTCTTC. Its translation is CASSQETAYNEQFF.